A single sample gave rise to the 18 T cell receptor beta chains below, sequenced in a study of cytomegalovirus exposure and HLA in healthy donors. In the PCR, 60 Vbeta and 13 Jbeta primers were used. Method: immunoSEQ multiplex PCR; TCRdb's copy keeps in-frame clones and lacks some. The repertoire consists of 150,000 or so clones, with about 79% occurring once and the leading ten covering under 8%. Sequencing was done on a sample of PBMCs. These receptors were taken from a man between 40 and 49 years old in good health and CMV-seropositive.

This clone occurred a few times. The chain has TRBV6-4 and TRBJ2-3; tentative D call: TRBD2 (6 bases). V dropped 3 bases and J dropped 0 bases, with 10 bases sitting between them. From germline, CDR1 is MRHNA and CDR2 SNTAGT. CDR3 length: 15 amino acids. The DNA of the CDR3 is TGTGCCAGCAGTGAAGGTAGCGGAAGCACAGATACGCAGTATTTT. It codes for CASSEGSGSTDTQYF.

The V call is TRBV5-4, the J call TRBJ2-1; unclear D gene. Deletions cut 4 bases from V and 7 bases from J, with 6 bases between. This CDR3 region has 11 residues. Germline V lookup: CDR1 SGHNT, CDR2 YYREEE (reference sequence). CDR3 nucleotides: TGTGCCAGCAGCCACCGGAATGAGCAGTTCTTC. Translated, it gives CASSHRNEQFF.

The chain's CDR3 is CASSTTGGSYNEQFF. The CDR3, as DNA: TGTGCCAGCAGTACAACAGGGGGCTCCTACAATGAGCAGTTCTTC. The rearrangement uses TRBV2 and TRBJ2-1, with TRBD1 identical over 8 bases. V shed 5 bases and J 0 bases; nucleotides not matched to a gene: 3. Germline loops: CDR1 SNHLY, CDR2 FYNNEI. The CDR3 is 15 amino acids.

The gene calls are TRBV2 and TRBJ1-1, with TRBD1 as a possible D gene (5 bases). The CDR3 spans 14 residues. Trimming left V 2 bases short and J 0 bases short, with 7 bases between. Germline V gene data show CDR1 as SNHLY and CDR2 as FYNNEI. CDR3 DNA: TGTGCCAGCAGTGAACAGGGTTTGAACACTGAAGCTTTCTTT. This gives the protein CASSEQGLNTEAFF.

CDR3 sequence (DNA): TGTGCCAGCAGCTTAGCAGGGGCCCAAGAGACCCAGTACTTC. Protein: CASSLAGAQETQYF. The gene calls are TRBV7-2 and TRBJ2-5, with a tentative D call TRBD1 (5 bases). V lost 0 bases to trimming and J lost 1 base, with 6 bases between them. This CDR3 is 14 amino acids long. Looked up from germline, CDR1 is SGHTA and CDR2 is FQGNSA.

CDR3 in DNA: TGCGCCAGCAGCTTGTCTGGGAGCTCCTACGAGCAGTACTTC. The encoded protein is CASSLSGSSYEQYF. The chain links TRBV5-1 to TRBJ2-7; D possibly corresponds to TRBD2 (5 bases). In germline, CDR1 is SGHRS, CDR2 YFSETQ. Trimming pared 1 base from V and 0 bases from J, leaving 8 bases between. CDR3 size: 14 residues.

The chain is built from TRBV5-1 and TRBJ2-2; 12 bases agree with TRBD2. Trimming cost V 2 bases and J 6 bases; bases outside gene matches: 2. Germline lookup yields CDR1 SGHRS and CDR2 YFSETQ. This CDR3 has 15 residues. The CDR3 DNA reads TGCGCCAGCAGCTTACCTAGCGGGAGGGCCGGGGAGCTGTTTTTT. It is translated as CASSLPSGRAGELFF.

CDR3 sequence (DNA): TGCGCCAGCAGCTTGAGAGGGAACAGGGGGGGAAACATTCAGTACTTC. Translated, it gives CASSLRGNRGGNIQYF. The rearrangement uses TRBV5-1 and TRBJ2-4; possible D gene TRBD1, 8 bases. Trimming left V 1 base short and J 6 bases short, with 17 bases between. The V gene's germline CDR1 is SGHRS and CDR2 YFSETQ. There are 16 residues in the CDR3.

With regard to this clone: One end of the junction is discordant with germline, which a read error may explain. V usage is TRBV7-7 and J usage is TRBJ2-1, with 10 bases aligning to TRBD2. Per germline, CDR1 SSHAT and CDR2 FNYEAQ (reference sequence). The CDR3 has 17 residues. The CDR3 spells CASSLGASGGKRNEQFF. The CDR3 DNA sequence: TGTGCTAGCAGCTTAGGGGCTAGCGGGGGCAAGCGCAATGAGCAGTTCTTC.

The chain employs TRBV19 and TRBJ2-3; D is perhaps TRBD2 (6 bases). The germline CDR1 and CDR2 sequences are LNHDA and SQIVND (reference sequence). This CDR3 is built from 15 residues. Trimming took 3 bases from V and 1 from J, leaving 11 bases between them. As DNA, the CDR3 is TGTGCCAGTAGTATGCTGGGCGGGGGCACAGATACGCAGTATTTT. This translates into CASSMLGGGTDTQYF.

The chain employs TRBV5-4 and TRBJ2-5, with TRBD2 matching 8 bases. The germline gives CDR1 SGHNT, CDR2 YYREEE (reference sequence). The CDR3 sequence is 15 residues long. J lost 3 bases, V lost 4 bases, and 8 bases had no gene match. The CDR3 loop reads CASSRYSGIEETQYF. CDR3 bases: TGTGCCAGCAGCCGGTATAGCGGGATCGAAGAGACCCAGTACTTC.

This chain links TRBV14 with TRBJ2-7, with TRBD1 matching 11 bases. The germline V gene encodes CDR1 SGHDN and CDR2 FVKESK. V was pared by 5 bases and J by 2 bases, with 5 bases of the junction left unmatched. This CDR3 has 15 residues. DNA for the CDR3: TGTGCCAGCAGCACTCGGACAGGGGGCACCTACGAGCAGTACTTC. It encodes CASSTRTGGTYEQYF. Full variable domain (rest looked up from reference TRBV14 and TRBJ2-7): EAGVTQFPSHSVIEKGQTVTLRCDPISGHDNLYWYRRVMGKEIKFLLHFVKESKQDESGMPNNRFLAERTGGTYSTLKVQPAELEDSGVYFCASSTRTGGTYEQYFGPGTRLTVT.

This clone has only a few counts. J is TRBJ2-7 and V is TRBV5-1, with TRBD1 identical over 11 bases. The CDR3 spans 15 residues. The junction had 3 bases not matched to a gene; V was cut back by 0 bases and J by 4 bases. Per germline, CDR1 SGHRS and CDR2 YFSETQ. The CDR3 protein is CASSLAGTGGYEQYF. The CDR3 DNA reads TGCGCCAGCAGCTTGGCGGGGACAGGGGGTTACGAGCAGTACTTC. The full variable domain, completed using reference TRBV5-1 and TRBJ2-7, is KAGVTQTPRYLIKTRGQQVTLSCSPISGHRSVSWYQQTPGQGLQFLFEYFSETQRNKGNFPGRFSGRQFSNSRSEMNVSTLELGDSALYLCASSLAGTGGYEQYFGPGTRLTVT.

CDR3 protein: CAIGRAGAADTQYF. In nucleotides, the CDR3 is TGTGCCATCGGACGAGCGGGAGCGGCAGATACGCAGTATTTT. The chain has TRBV10-3 and TRBJ2-3; 8 bases match TRBD2. The CDR3 extends over 14 amino acids. CDR1 and CDR2 from the germline V gene are ENHRY and SYGVKD. The V segment lost 8 bases and the J segment 4 bases; nucleotides outside the gene matches: 8.

This rearrangement joins TRBV7-7 to TRBJ2-5; 8 bases line up with TRBD1. V gave up 5 bases and J gave up 7 bases; unmatched junction bases: 6. Germline V CDR1 and CDR2: SSHAT, FNYEAQ (reference sequence). The CDR3 is 13 residues long. In nucleotides, the CDR3 is TGTGCCAGCAGCCCGACAGGGGTGGGGACCCAGTACTTC. It yields the protein CASSPTGVGTQYF.

J is TRBJ2-5 and V is TRBV5-1; D is possibly TRBD2 (6 bases). V was shortened by 4 bases and J by 5 bases, with 15 bases between the two germline ends. CDR1 and CDR2 from the germline V gene are SGHRS and YFSETQ. The CDR3 totals 14 residues. The CDR3 loop reads CASSGAGSEETQYF. Here the CDR3 DNA reads TGCGCCAGCAGCGGGGCGGGATCGGAGGAGACCCAGTACTTC.

The V call is TRBV2, the J call TRBJ1-5; 7 positions match TRBD1. CDR1 SNHLY and CDR2 FYNNEI come from the germline V gene. J was trimmed by 9 bases and V by 6 bases; bases with no gene match: 8. This CDR3 contains 13 residues. In nucleotides, the CDR3 is TGTGCCAGCAGGGGAACAGGGGATGGGCCCCAGCATTTT. This codes for CASRGTGDGPQHF.

This clone was observed a few times. V is TRBV7-8 and J is TRBJ2-5; D ambiguous. Looked up from germline, CDR1 is SGHVS and CDR2 is FQNEAQ. Trimming removed 5 bases from V and 5 bases from J, with 15 bases in between. The CDR3 length is 14 residues. CDR3 loop: CASSRGAPGETQYF. The CDR3 coding sequence is TGTGCCAGCAGCCGTGGAGCCCCTGGGGAGACCCAGTACTTC.